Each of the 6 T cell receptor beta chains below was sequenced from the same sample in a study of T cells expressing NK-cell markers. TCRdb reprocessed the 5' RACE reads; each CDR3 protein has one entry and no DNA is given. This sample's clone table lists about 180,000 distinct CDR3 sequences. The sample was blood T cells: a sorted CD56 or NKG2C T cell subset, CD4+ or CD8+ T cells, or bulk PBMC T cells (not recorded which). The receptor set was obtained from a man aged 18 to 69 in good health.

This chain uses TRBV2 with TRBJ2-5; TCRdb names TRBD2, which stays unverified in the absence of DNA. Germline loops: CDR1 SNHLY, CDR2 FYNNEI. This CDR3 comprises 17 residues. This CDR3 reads CASSPILTSGVEETQYF.

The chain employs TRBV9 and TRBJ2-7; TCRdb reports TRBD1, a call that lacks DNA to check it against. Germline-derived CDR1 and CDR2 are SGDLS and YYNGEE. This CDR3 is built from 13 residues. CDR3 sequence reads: CASSVGGTYEQYF.

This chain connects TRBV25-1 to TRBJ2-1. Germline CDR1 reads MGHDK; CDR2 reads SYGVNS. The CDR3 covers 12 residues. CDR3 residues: CASSRLGNEQFF.

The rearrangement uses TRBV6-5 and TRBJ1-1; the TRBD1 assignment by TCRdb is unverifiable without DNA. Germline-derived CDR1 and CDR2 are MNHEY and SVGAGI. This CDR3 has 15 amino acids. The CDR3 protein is CASSYPGGGGSEAFF.

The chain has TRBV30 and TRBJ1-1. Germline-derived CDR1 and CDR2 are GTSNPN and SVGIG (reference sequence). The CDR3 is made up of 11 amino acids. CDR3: CAWGHITEAFF. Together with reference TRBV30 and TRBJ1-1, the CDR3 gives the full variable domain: SQTIHQWPATLVQPVGSPLSLECTVEGTSNPNLYWYRQAAGRGLQLLFYSVGIGQISSEVPQNLSASRPQDRQFILSSKKLLLSDSGFYLCAWGHITEAFFGQGTRLTVV.

The CDR3 here is CASSEGYNNYEQYF. The chain joins TRBV19 to TRBJ2-7. The CDR3 totals 14 residues. CDR1 is LNHDA, CDR2 SQIVND, per germline (reference sequence).